This entry is about one TCR beta chain. Its antigen has not been determined. Qualities for individual bases were not recorded, and no much larger clone is one base off. This specimen comes from a study of OX40 agonist ivuxolimab in advanced cancers. Describing the broader study: Ivuxolimab, which targeted the costimulatory receptor OX40 (CD134), was an agonistic, fully human IgG2 monoclonal antibody. Intravenous ivuxolimab was administered to patients every 2 weeks at six dose levels: 0.01, 0.1, 0.3, 1.5, 3 and 10 mg/kg. The point of sequencing TCRbeta in the periphery was to test whether ivuxolimab changed TCR sequence diversity and drove clonal T-cell expansion. Among the roughly 50 dose-escalation patients, some 20 had hepatocellular carcinoma, 15 or so melanoma, 9 renal cell carcinoma and 9 head and neck cancer. The monotherapy dose-escalation portion (N ≈ 52 patients) of the phase I ivuxolimab trial is reported in the paper. A male proportion of almost 85% and a mean age of about 60 years, ranging from about 20 to 85, were recorded for the dose-escalation cohort. Three dose-escalation patients achieved partial responses, one with hepatocellular carcinoma and two with cutaneous melanoma. Patients were allowed to have had prior anti-PD-1, anti-PD-L1 or anti-CTLA-4 therapy, and around 40% of the dose-escalation patients had previously received checkpoint inhibitors. General conclusions and limits of the study: In partial responders in the 0.1-3.0 mg/kg groups, normalized peripheral clonal expansion was found to be among the lowest, especially among CD8+ T cells. Which antigens the clonally expanded peripheral T cells were specific for was not determined. Low levels of normalized T-cell clonal expansion were also seen in some patients who did not respond. At doses of 0.1 to 3.0 mg/kg, clonal expansion of both CD4+ and CD8+ blood T cells was observed from baseline to week 6. After ivuxolimab, CD8+ T cells had more expanded clones than CD4+ T cells on average.

The trial excluded patients who had a history of autoimmune disease or who were on systemic immunosuppression. Peripheral blood for TCR sequencing was collected from all dose cohorts at baseline, on cycle 4 day 1, and on cycle 7 day 1. Samples came from an open-label, multicenter, first-in-human phase I dose-escalation trial of ivuxolimab. Adults with locally advanced or metastatic head and neck squamous cell, hepatocellular, melanoma or renal cell carcinoma were enrolled in the trial. Before TCR sequencing, CD4+ and CD8+ T cells were separately sorted from peripheral blood. V is reduced by 10 bases and J by 2 bases, leaving a spacing of 9 bases between them. According to the germline V gene, CDR1 reads MNHNS and CDR2 reads SASEGT. From the cysteine through the phenylalanine, the CDR3 covers 13 amino acids. Only CDR3 DNA remains: 39 bases, in frame from the first base. Genomic DNA was isolated from the sorted cells so that the TCRbeta CDR3 region could be sequenced. The immunoSEQ Assay was used to sequence the TCRbeta CDR3 regions. Drawn from immuneACCESS, this table holds only the in-frame rearrangements with V and J called that TCRdb kept. Clones are partly lost; checked studies trace under half to an unresolved V gene and leave the rest unexplained. The sample table holds about 96,000 clones, of which 80% to 95% were seen once. Of the sample, around 1.5% falls within the top ten clones.

The material was CD4+ or CD8+ T cells sorted from blood, obtained in a trial of the OX40 agonist ivuxolimab. The sequence links TRBV6-1 to TRBJ1-6; the D segment could be TRBD1, given 5 matching bases. The receptor was isolated from an adult with an advanced solid tumor such as melanoma, head and neck, liver or kidney cancer. The DNA is as follows: TGTGCCACCAGGGAGACCTATAATTCACCCCTCCACTTT. Its product reads: CATRETYNSPLHF.